This TCR beta chain was obtained from a study of T cell changes during pregnancy in multiple sclerosis. Repertoires were generated with immunoSEQ multiplex PCR, while TCRdb's copy carries only in-frame clones and drops some. The sample records under 100,000 clones, approximately 90% being singletons. Germline V gene lookup returns CDR1 LGHNA and CDR2 YSLEER. The CDR3 loop spans 17 amino acids. Trimming cost V 3 bases and J 3 bases, with 15 bases left between them. The origin of this receptor is a female donor in good health, enrolled as a control in a pregnancy study. The gene calls are TRBV4-3 and TRBJ1-6; D may be TRBD1 (6 bases). The specimen was peripheral blood, collected in the first trimester of pregnancy. CDR3 nucleotides: TGCGCCAGCAGCCAGGCGACAGGATCGGGCTATAATTCACCCCTCCACTTT. Residues: CASSQATGSGYNSPLHF.